This is a list of T cell receptor beta chains from one sample in a study of blood T cell repertoires in COVID-19. Libraries were prepared by immunoSEQ multiplex PCR; TCRdb keeps only in-frame clonotypes and omits some of them. The data hold about 97,000 clones, with around nine tenths observed a single time. The sequencing sample was made of peripheral blood. The receptor set was obtained from a human donor in a cohort sampled during active COVID-19. Both conserved end residues are part of each CDR3.

V	J	CDR3
TRBV29-1	TRBJ1-2	CSATDRFNYGYTF
TRBV3-1/TRBV3-2	TRBJ2-7	CASSQRGLVYEQYF
TRBV19	TRBJ1-2	CASSISRRPYTF
TRBV9	TRBJ2-5	CASSAASIRGQETQYF
TRBV10-3	TRBJ1-6	CAISESRAYSNSPLHF
TRBV10-3	TRBJ1-1	CATSEKVVTEAFF
TRBV7-6	TRBJ2-5	CASSSGTRTQETQYF
TRBV7-9	TRBJ1-2	CASSYGETYGYTF
TRBV7-9	TRBJ2-4	CASSLSGDGNIQYF
TRBV10-2	TRBJ2-1	CATLTGPNEQFF
TRBV6-1	TRBJ1-1	CASSEDVGNTEAFF
TRBV19	TRBJ1-6	CASSMLQGSSPLHF
TRBV28	TRBJ1-1	CASTRGDRDSAEAFF
TRBV19	TRBJ2-3	CASSISGGRADTQYF
TRBV4-1	TRBJ2-5	CASSQGVVLHQETQYF
TRBV27	TRBJ2-1	CASSRGTSGNNEQFF
TRBV5-4	TRBJ2-1	CASSLALAGVRNEQFF
TRBV5-1	TRBJ1-5	CASSLGGRAPQHF
TRBV5-5	TRBJ1-1	CASSLGTGSTEAFF
TRBV28	TRBJ2-3	CASSRLLTGGDTQYF
TRBV2	TRBJ2-7	CATLLPHPHLYEQYF
TRBV7-2	TRBJ2-1	CASSPGLAGNNEQFF
TRBV5-1	TRBJ1-1	CASSLVTGTNTEAFF
TRBV9	TRBJ2-3	CASSVGGRGLPRADTQYF
TRBV6-6	TRBJ2-7	CASSYSIWAGLHF
TRBV25-1	TRBJ2-2	CASSLGASGGPGELFF
TRBV28	TRBJ1-1	CASSFREMNTEAFF
TRBV27	TRBJ1-6	CASSPTGGHNSPLHF
TRBV5-6	TRBJ2-1	CASSWAGDNEQFF
TRBV28	TRBJ1-2	CASSFTGVGGYTF
TRBV6-1	TRBJ1-2	CASSEGLYGYTF
TRBV13	TRBJ2-1	CASSLDQGESYNEQFF